What follows describes a single TCR beta chain. Its antigen remains unidentified. The data originate from a study of cytomegalovirus exposure and HLA in healthy donors. Among the donors, all were healthy bone marrow donors. The CDR3 spans 15 residues. Per germline, CDR1 SGHNT and CDR2 YYREEE (reference sequence). V lost 4 bases, J lost 0 bases, and 11 bases lay in between. The primer mix had 60 Vbeta and 13 Jbeta primers. TCRdb keeps only in-frame clones here, not all; method: immunoSEQ multiplex PCR. The repertoire consists of 160,000 or so clones, with about two thirds occurring once and the leading ten covering 2% to 3%. Study-level points and caveats: When analyzed later, the rates of TCR association showed variation by HLA locus, with DRB1 the most and HLA-C the fewest.

The genes are TRBV5-4 and TRBJ2-1; D gene uncertain. This receptor was identified in a human donor in good health. Sequences were obtained from PBMCs. The CDR3 protein is CASSLQISSYNEQFF. CDR3 sequence (DNA): TGTGCCAGCAGCCTACAGATCAGCTCCTACAATGAGCAGTTCTTC.